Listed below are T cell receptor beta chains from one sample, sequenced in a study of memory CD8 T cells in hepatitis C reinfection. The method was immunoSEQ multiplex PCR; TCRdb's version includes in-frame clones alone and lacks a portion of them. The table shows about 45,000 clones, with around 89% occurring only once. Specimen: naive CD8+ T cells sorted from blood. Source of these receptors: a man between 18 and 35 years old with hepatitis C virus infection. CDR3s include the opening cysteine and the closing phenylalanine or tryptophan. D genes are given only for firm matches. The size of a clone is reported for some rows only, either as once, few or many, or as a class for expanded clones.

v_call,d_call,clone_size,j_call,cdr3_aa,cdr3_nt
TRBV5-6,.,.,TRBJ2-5,CASSSTAGLQETQYF,TGTGCCAGCAGCTCCACGGCGGGGTTACAAGAGACCCAGTACTTC
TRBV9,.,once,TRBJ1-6,CASSVGGGGSPLHF,TGTGCCAGCAGCGTAGGGGGAGGAGGGTCACCCCTCCACTTT
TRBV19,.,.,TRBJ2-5,CASSILLVTEPGETQYF,TGTGCCAGTAGTATTTTATTGGTGACAGAACCCGGGGAGACCCAGTACTTC
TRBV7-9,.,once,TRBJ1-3,CASSFRRTVESTIYF,TGTGCCAGCAGCTTCCGCCGGACAGTGGAAAGCACCATATACTTT
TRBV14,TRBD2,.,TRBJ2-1,CASSYRLGLAENYNEQFF,TGTGCCAGCAGCTATCGACTAGGACTAGCGGAAAACTACAATGAGCAGTTCTTC
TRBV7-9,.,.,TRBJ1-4,CASSDEGTLNEKLFF,TGTGCCAGCAGCGACGAAGGGACACTTAATGAAAAACTGTTTTTT
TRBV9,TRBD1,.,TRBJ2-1,CASSTPGTGLDNEQFF,TGTGCCAGCAGCACCCCCGGGACAGGACTCGACAATGAGCAGTTCTTC
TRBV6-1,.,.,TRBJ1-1,CASGGGWTEAFF,TGTGCCAGCGGGGGAGGGTGGACTGAAGCTTTCTTT
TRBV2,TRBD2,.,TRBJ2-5,CATLPGASGSRWQETQYF,TGTGCTACACTACCCGGGGCTAGCGGGAGTCGGTGGCAAGAGACCCAGTACTTC
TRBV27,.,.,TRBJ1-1,CATSPLERVGTEAFF,TGTGCCACCTCCCCGCTGGAGAGGGTCGGCACTGAAGCTTTCTTT
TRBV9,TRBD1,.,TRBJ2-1,CASSPRTGSYNEQFF,TGTGCCAGCAGCCCTCGGACAGGTTCCTACAATGAGCAGTTCTTC
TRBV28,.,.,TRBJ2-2,CASSLGVVGELFF,TGTGCCAGCAGTTTAGGAGTAGTTGGGGAGCTGTTTTTT
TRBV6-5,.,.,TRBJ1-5,CASSRGAINQPQHF,TGTGCCAGCAGCCGGGGGGCAATCAATCAGCCCCAGCATTTT
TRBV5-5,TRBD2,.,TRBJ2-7,CASSTGTSGKIEQYF,TGTGCCAGCAGCACGGGGACTAGCGGGAAGATCGAGCAGTACTTC
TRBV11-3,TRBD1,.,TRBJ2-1,CASRGGAKNEQFF,TGTGCCAGCAGAGGGGGCGCAAAGAATGAGCAGTTCTTC
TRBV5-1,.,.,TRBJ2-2,CASSPEGSTIPNTGELFF,TGCGCCAGCAGCCCCGAGGGTTCGACTATCCCGAACACCGGGGAGCTGTTTTTT
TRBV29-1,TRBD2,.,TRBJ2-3,CSVADILAGGPDTDTQYF,TGCAGCGTTGCAGATATTCTAGCGGGGGGGCCAGACACAGATACGCAGTATTTT
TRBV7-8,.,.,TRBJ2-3,CASSLALGGPAVADTQYF,TGTGCCAGCAGCTTAGCGCTTGGGGGCCCAGCGGTTGCAGATACGCAGTATTTT
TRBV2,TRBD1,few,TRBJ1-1,CASTMDRGGTEAFF,TGTGCCAGCACCATGGACAGGGGAGGGACTGAAGCTTTCTTT
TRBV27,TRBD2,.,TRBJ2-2,CASSWSSSGANTGELFF,TGTGCCAGCAGTTGGTCGTCTAGCGGGGCGAACACCGGGGAGCTGTTTTTT
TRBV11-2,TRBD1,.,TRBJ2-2,CASSSLQQGARGELFF,TGTGCCAGCAGCTCCCTCCAGCAGGGGGCACGCGGGGAGCTGTTTTTT
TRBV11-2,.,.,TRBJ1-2,CASSEWDTYGYTF,TGTGCCAGCAGCGAATGGGACACGTATGGCTACACCTTC
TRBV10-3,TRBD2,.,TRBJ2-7,CAITPGLGDFVQYF,TGTGCCATCACTCCGGGACTAGGCGACTTTGTGCAGTACTTC
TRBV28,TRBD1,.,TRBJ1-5,CASRPLTGGGQPQHF,TGTGCCAGCAGACCTCTTACAGGGGGTGGCCAGCCCCAGCATTTT
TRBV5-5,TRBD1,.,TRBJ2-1,CASSDPTGKNEQFF,TGTGCCAGCAGCGATCCGACAGGGAAGAATGAGCAGTTCTTC
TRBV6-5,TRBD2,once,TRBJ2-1,CASSPTSAAHNEQFF,TGTGCCAGCAGCCCCACTAGCGCAGCCCACAATGAGCAGTTCTTC
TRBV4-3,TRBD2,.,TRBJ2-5,CASSPWISGGGETQYF,TGCGCCAGCAGCCCCTGGATTAGCGGGGGAGGAGAGACCCAGTACTTC
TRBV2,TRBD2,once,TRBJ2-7,CASTPSGGGLAGGKQYF,TGTGCCAGCACTCCCTCTGGGGGGGGACTAGCGGGGGGTAAGCAGTACTTC
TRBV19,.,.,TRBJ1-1,CASSIGGNTEAFF,TGTGCCAGTAGTATAGGGGGCAACACTGAAGCTTTCTTT
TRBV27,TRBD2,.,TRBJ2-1,CASSWLAGGPREQFF,TGTGCCAGCAGTTGGCTAGCGGGAGGGCCTCGGGAGCAGTTCTTC
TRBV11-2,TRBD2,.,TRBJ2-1,CASSAGTSGNEQFF,TGTGCCAGCAGCGCCGGGACTAGCGGGAACGAGCAGTTCTTC
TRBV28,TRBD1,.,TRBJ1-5,CAIRTGGAGQPQHF,TGTGCCATCAGGACAGGGGGCGCGGGTCAGCCCCAGCATTTT
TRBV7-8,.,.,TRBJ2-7,CASGNQQGPYEQYF,TGTGCCAGCGGGAATCAACAGGGACCCTACGAGCAGTACTTC
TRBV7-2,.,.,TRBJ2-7,CASSTPTAGTYEQYF,TGTGCCAGCAGCACCCCCACTGCGGGAACCTACGAGCAGTACTTC
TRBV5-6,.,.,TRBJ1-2,CASSLEGSSAIYGYTF,TGTGCCAGCAGCTTGGAAGGTTCAAGCGCGATCTATGGCTACACCTTC
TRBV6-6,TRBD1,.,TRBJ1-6,CASTLLPGQEASPLHF,TGTGCCAGCACTCTACTACCGGGACAGGAGGCTTCACCCCTCCACTTT
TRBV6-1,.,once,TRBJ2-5,CASMDGRGSETQYF,TGTGCCAGCATGGACGGACGGGGTAGCGAGACCCAGTACTTC
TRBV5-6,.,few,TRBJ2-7,CASSLWRSRGEQYF,TGTGCCAGCAGCCTGTGGAGATCCCGGGGAGAGCAGTACTTC
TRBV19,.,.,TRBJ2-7,CASRRQGSYEQYF,TGTGCCAGTAGAAGGCAGGGCTCCTACGAGCAGTACTTC
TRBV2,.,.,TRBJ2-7,CASSEALGLGSYEQYF,TGTGCCAGCAGTGAAGCTCTGGGACTGGGCTCCTACGAGCAGTACTTC
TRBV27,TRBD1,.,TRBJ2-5,CASSPGQGRGTQYF,TGTGCCAGCAGTCCGGGACAGGGGAGAGGGACCCAGTACTTC
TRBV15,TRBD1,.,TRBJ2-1,CATSRDGGGTGGNEQFF,TGTGCCACCAGCAGAGACGGGGGTGGGACAGGGGGCAATGAGCAGTTCTTC
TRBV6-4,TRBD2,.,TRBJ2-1,CASSDSAGGPSEQFF,TGTGCCAGCAGTGACTCGGCGGGAGGGCCCTCTGAGCAGTTCTTC
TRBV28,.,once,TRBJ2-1,CASSGRGVYNEQFF,TGTGCCAGCAGTGGCAGGGGAGTGTACAATGAGCAGTTCTTC
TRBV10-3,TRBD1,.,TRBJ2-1,CAISEAGTGRVWGPDEQFF,TGTGCCATCAGTGAGGCCGGGACAGGGAGAGTCTGGGGACCAGATGAGCAGTTCTTC
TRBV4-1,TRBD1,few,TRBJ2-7,CASSQSSGGTTNYEQYF,TGCGCCAGCAGCCAATCCTCAGGGGGAACCACCAACTACGAGCAGTACTTC
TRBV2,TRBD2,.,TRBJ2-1,CASSLAGGYNEQFF,TGTGCCAGCAGTTTGGCGGGGGGCTACAATGAGCAGTTCTTC
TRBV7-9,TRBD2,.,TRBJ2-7,CASSLGLAGGAGEQYF,TGTGCCAGCAGCCTGGGACTAGCGGGAGGGGCGGGCGAGCAGTACTTC
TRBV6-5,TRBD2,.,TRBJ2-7,CASSSSAAGGLYEQYF,TGTGCCAGCAGTTCCTCCGCAGCGGGGGGCCTCTACGAGCAGTACTTC
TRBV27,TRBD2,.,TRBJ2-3,CASSFYPPSAGGPTDTQYF,TGTGCCAGCAGTTTTTATCCTCCCTCAGCGGGAGGGCCGACAGATACGCAGTATTTT
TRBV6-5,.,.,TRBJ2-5,CASRCHEGGETQYF,TGTGCCAGCAGGTGTCATGAGGGCGGAGAGACCCAGTACTTC
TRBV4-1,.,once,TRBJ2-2,CASSQARDTGELFF,TGCGCCAGCAGCCAAGCCCGAGACACCGGGGAGCTGTTTTTT
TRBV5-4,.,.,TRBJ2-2,CASSLVGQGTNTGELFF,TGTGCCAGCAGCTTGGTTGGGCAGGGGACGAACACCGGGGAGCTGTTTTTT
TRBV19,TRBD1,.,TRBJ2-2,CASRWTGPGGELFF,TGTGCCAGTAGGTGGACAGGGCCTGGCGGGGAGCTGTTTTTT
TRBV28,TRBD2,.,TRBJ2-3,CASSSSPSGRVDTQYF,TGTGCCAGCAGTTCCTCCCCTAGCGGGAGGGTAGATACGCAGTATTTT
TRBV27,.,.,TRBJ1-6,CATARDLYSPLHF,TGTGCCACCGCCCGGGACTTGTATTCACCCCTCCACTTT